The 24 T cell receptor beta chains presented below share a single source sample, sequenced in a study of blood T cell repertoires in COVID-19. The method was immunoSEQ multiplex PCR; TCRdb's version includes in-frame clones alone and lacks a portion of them. Of some 56,000 clones detected, roughly four fifths appear once; the ten largest clones hold about 9.9%. Sequencing used peripheral blood. These receptors were collected from a man older than 75 with COVID-19, enrolled during active disease.

This chain connects TRBV6-5 to TRBJ1-3; 7 bases agree with TRBD1. The CDR3 sequence is 16 residues long. V trimming: 1 base; J trimming: 0 bases; junction bases outside the gene matches: 3. Per the germline V gene, CDR1 is MNHEY and CDR2 is SVGAGI. The CDR3 DNA follows: TGTGCCAGCAGTTACTTTCAGGGGGTCTCTGGAAACACCATATATTTT. Translation: CASSYFQGVSGNTIYF.

This clone appeared a few times. V is TRBV21-1 and J is TRBJ1-1. TRBV21-1 corresponds to a pseudogene. The length of the CDR3 is 18 residues. CDR3 bases: TGTGCCAGCAGCAAAGGTGGTCGCCAGGGGAGGGTGAACACTGAAGCTTTCTTT. Its translation is CASSKGGRQGRVNTEAFF.

The chain employs TRBV10-3 and TRBJ1-3; 7 bases are a match to TRBD1. Germline lookup yields CDR1 ENHRY and CDR2 SYGVKD. J gave up 4 bases and V 0 bases, and 6 bases lay outside the gene matches. The CDR3 runs to 16 residues. CDR3 protein: CAISESQGKGGNTIYF. The CDR3 region has the DNA TGTGCCATCAGTGAGTCACAGGGGAAAGGGGGAAACACCATATATTTT.

This chain connects TRBV5-6 to TRBJ1-1; D gene unclear. The V and J ends lost 4 bases and 10 bases respectively, with 11 bases between them. The CDR3 totals 11 residues. Germline loops: CDR1 SGHDT, CDR2 YYEEEE. In DNA, the CDR3 is TGTGCCAGCAGCAGCGGTTACAGAGCTTTCTTT. It is translated as CASSSGYRAFF.

The V gene is TRBV12-3 or TRBV12-4, the J gene TRBJ2-7; 7 bases are shared with TRBD1. This CDR3 spans 13 amino acids. The V gene end was trimmed by 3 bases and the J gene end by 3 bases; junction bases not matched to a gene: 2. For the CDR3, the DNA is TGTGCCAGCAGTTTGGCAGGGGGCTACGAGCAGTACTTC. Amino acid sequence: CASSLAGGYEQYF.

This clone came up a few times. The rearrangement links TRBV7-2 to TRBJ1-3; D gene ambiguous. Trimming pared 8 bases from V and 0 bases from J, leaving 14 bases between. Germline values: CDR1 SGHTA, CDR2 FQGNSA. The CDR3 loop spans 15 amino acids. DNA for the CDR3: TGTGCCAGCCGCCTAGGAGGGAGCTCTGGAAACACCATATATTTT. Protein sequence: CASRLGGSSGNTIYF.

The J gene is TRBJ2-1, the V gene TRBV7-3; TRBD2 matches 8 bases. V shed 2 bases, J shed 5 bases, and the junction held 5 bases outside the gene matches. The CDR3 runs 15 residues. Germline loops: CDR1 SGHTA, CDR2 FQGTGA. The CDR3 DNA is TGTGCCAGCAGCTTAGGCGGGGGGCGCAACAATGAGCAGTTCTTC. Amino acids: CASSLGGGRNNEQFF. Full variable domain (missing parts from reference TRBV7-3 and TRBJ2-1): GAGVSQTPSNKVTEKGKYVELRCDPISGHTALYWYRQSLGQGPEFLIYFQGTGAADDSGLPNDRFFAVRPEGSVSTLKIQRTERGDSAVYLCASSLGGGRNNEQFFGPGTRLTVL.

This clone showed up just once. The chain is built from TRBV18 and TRBJ1-1, with TRBD1 identical over 7 bases. Germline-derived CDR1 and CDR2 are KGHSH and LQKENI. The trim removed 3 bases at V and 3 bases at J, leaving 1 base unmatched. The CDR3 extends over 13 amino acids. Here the CDR3 DNA reads TGTGCCAGCTCACCGGACAGGTACACTGAAGCTTTCTTT. It encodes CASSPDRYTEAFF.

The chain employs TRBV6-2 or TRBV6-3 and TRBJ2-4; a possible D gene is TRBD2 (6 bases). Per germline, CDR1 MNHEY and CDR2 SVGEGT. This CDR3 contains 16 residues. V dropped 6 bases and J dropped 0 bases, with 15 bases sitting between them. The CDR3 nucleotides read TGTGCCAGCAGCCGGCAGGCGGGACTAGCCAAAAACATTCAGTACTTC. Encoded protein: CASSRQAGLAKNIQYF.

The gene calls are TRBV11-2 and TRBJ2-3; D not certain. The CDR3 is 13 amino acids. Germline CDR1 SGHAT, CDR2 FQNNGV. V gave up 6 bases and J gave up 1 base, with 8 bases separating them. As DNA, the CDR3 is TGTGCCAGCAGACCCAGCGGCACAGATACGCAGTATTTT. Residues: CASRPSGTDTQYF.

This clone was recorded once. The rearrangement links TRBV5-4 to TRBJ2-5, with 8 bases that match TRBD2. CDR3 length: 15 amino acids. V shed 0 bases and J 3 bases; nucleotides not matched to a gene: 4. The V gene's germline CDR1 is SGHNT and CDR2 YYREEE (reference sequence). CDR3 bases: TGTGCCAGCAGCTTGGCCCGAGCGGGAGAAGAGACCCAGTACTTC. Its protein product is CASSLARAGEETQYF. The whole variable domain, filled in from reference TRBV5-4 and TRBJ2-5, reads ETGVTQSPTHLIKTRGQQVTLRCSSQSGHNTVSWYQQALGQGPQFIFQYYREEENGRGNFPPRFSGLQFPNYSSELNVNALELDDSALYLCASSLARAGEETQYFGPGTRLLVL.

The CDR3 spells CASTEGTTNQPQHF. CDR3 sequence (DNA): TGTGCCAGTACTGAAGGGACAACTAATCAGCCCCAGCATTTT. The V call is TRBV19, the J call TRBJ1-5; TRBD1 might be the D (6 bases). The V end was cut by 7 bases, the J end by 4 bases, with 14 bases between. The CDR3 loop spans 14 amino acids. Germline CDR1 and CDR2: LNHDA and SQIVND (reference sequence). Full variable domain (missing parts from reference TRBV19 and TRBJ1-5): DGGITQSPKYLFRKEGQNVTLSCEQNLNHDAMYWYRQDPGQGLRLIYYSQIVNDFQKGDIAEGYSVSREKKESFPLTVTSAQKNPTAFYLCASTEGTTNQPQHFGDGTRLSIL.

The chain is built from TRBV5-1 and TRBJ1-6; 7 bases map to TRBD1. Germline loops: CDR1 SGHRS, CDR2 YFSETQ. This CDR3 spans 15 amino acids. V trimming: 0 bases; J trimming: 7 bases; junction bases outside the gene matches: 4. The DNA of the CDR3 is TGCGCCAGCAGCTTGGCCGTGACAGGGAATTCACCCCTCCACTTT. This sequence encodes CASSLAVTGNSPLHF. The full variable domain, with the rest looked up from reference TRBV5-1 and TRBJ1-6, is KAGVTQTPRYLIKTRGQQVTLSCSPISGHRSVSWYQQTPGQGLQFLFEYFSETQRNKGNFPGRFSGRQFSNSRSEMNVSTLELGDSALYLCASSLAVTGNSPLHFGNGTRLTVT.

The chain uses TRBV7-2 and TRBJ2-3, with 10 bases identical to TRBD1. Germline V gives CDR1 SGHTA, CDR2 FQGNSA. The CDR3 runs to 15 residues. V lost 5 bases to trimming and J lost 10 bases; unmatched junction nucleotides: 12. The CDR3 spells CASSQSGQGTHSQYF. CDR3 DNA sequence: TGTGCCAGCAGCCAATCGGGACAGGGGACCCATTCGCAGTATTTT.

This chain connects TRBV5-4 to TRBJ2-3, with a weak D call TRBD1 (5 bases). The V and J ends lost 2 bases and 2 bases respectively, with 12 bases between them. This CDR3 is 15 amino acids long. CDR1 SGHNT and CDR2 YYREEE come from the germline V gene (reference sequence). The CDR3 loop reads CASSFVTGDTDTQYF. The CDR3 coding sequence is TGTGCCAGCAGCTTCGTTACAGGCGACACAGATACGCAGTATTTT.

Notes on this clone: Other DNA sequences in this specimen translate into the identical CDR3. CDR3 in DNA: TGCGCCAGCAGCTTGGACCGGGGAAGCACAGATACGCAGTATTTT. It codes for CASSLDRGSTDTQYF. The chain uses TRBV5-1 and TRBJ2-3, with D maybe TRBD2 (5 bases). Looked up from germline, CDR1 is SGHRS and CDR2 is YFSETQ. Trimming cost V 0 bases and J 0 bases, with 8 bases left between them. The CDR3 is made up of 15 amino acids.

CDR3 in amino acids: CASSQEDGHLNYGYTF. The DNA of the CDR3 is TGTGCCAGCAGCCAAGAAGACGGACACCTAAACTATGGCTACACCTTC. The V gene is TRBV4-2, the J gene TRBJ1-2, with D perhaps matching TRBD1 (5 bases). The germline V gene encodes CDR1 LGHNA and CDR2 YNFKEQ. This CDR3 is 16 amino acids long. Trimming took 0 bases from V and 2 from J, leaving 13 bases between them.

V is TRBV28 and J is TRBJ1-2; 7 bases match TRBD1. Trimming removed 6 bases from V and 7 bases from J; junction bases left unmatched: 5. Germline-derived CDR1 and CDR2 are MDHEN and SYDVKM. There are 12 residues in the CDR3. The CDR3, as DNA: TGTGCCAGCAGCTACGGGACAGCTGGCTACACCTTC. Its protein product is CASSYGTAGYTF.

This clone showed up just once. CDR3 region: CASSEVSYYGYTF. For the CDR3, the DNA is TGTGCCAGCAGTGAAGTGAGCTACTATGGCTACACCTTC. J is TRBJ1-2 and V is TRBV2; unclear D gene. Trimming shortened V by 1 base and J by 3 bases, and 6 bases separated the two germline ends. Germline loops: CDR1 SNHLY, CDR2 FYNNEI. The CDR3 has 13 residues. The variable domain in full, completed from reference TRBV2 and TRBJ1-2, reads EPEVTQTPSHQVTQMGQEVILRCVPISNHLYFYWYRQILGQKVEFLVSFYNNEISEKSEIFDDQFSVERPDGSNFTLKIRSTKLEDSAMYFCASSEVSYYGYTFGSGTRLTVV.

This rearrangement joins TRBV6-2 or TRBV6-3 to TRBJ2-1, with 11 nucleotides matching TRBD2. With 5 bases clipped from V and 1 base from J, the junction kept 1 base outside the gene matches. The germline V gene encodes CDR1 MNHEY and CDR2 SVGEGT. The CDR3 length is 15 residues. DNA of the CDR3: TGTGCCAGCAGTACTAGCGGGGGATCCTACAATGAGCAGTTCTTC. It translates to CASSTSGGSYNEQFF.

This rearrangement joins TRBV5-1 to TRBJ1-1, with D unclear. The V gene lost 0 bases and the J gene lost 1 base, with 7 bases spanning the gap. CDR3 length equals 14 residues. Germline CDR1 and CDR2: SGHRS and YFSETQ. CDR3 loop: CASSLARGNTEAFF. The CDR3 DNA sequence: TGCGCCAGCAGCTTGGCTCGAGGGAACACTGAAGCTTTCTTT.

The rearrangement links TRBV14 to TRBJ2-3, with 8 bases identical to TRBD2. Germline lookup yields CDR1 SGHDN and CDR2 FVKESK. The length of the CDR3 is 16 residues. V trimming: 0 bases; J trimming: 5 bases; junction bases outside the gene matches: 7. The CDR3 sequence is CASSQDLAGKRDTQYF. The CDR3 region has the DNA TGTGCCAGCAGCCAAGATTTAGCGGGAAAGAGAGATACGCAGTATTTT.

This chain joins TRBV4-3 and TRBJ1-1; D not resolved. Trimming cost V 0 bases and J 11 bases, with 16 bases left between them. The length of the CDR3 is 14 residues. The germline V gene encodes CDR1 LGHNA and CDR2 YSLEER. The CDR3 sequence: CASSQEIGITGAFF. The CDR3 nucleotides read TGCGCCAGCAGCCAAGAAATCGGGATAACGGGGGCTTTCTTT.

The rearrangement uses TRBV29-1 and TRBJ2-1; TRBD2 aligns across 7 bases. The CDR3 extends over 15 amino acids. Trimming at V came to 6 bases and at J to 9 bases, leaving 17 bases not matched to a gene. CDR1 and CDR2 from the germline V gene are SQVTM and ANQGSEA. CDR3 bases: TGCAGCGTACTCGGTTTAGCGGGCCCCCGCGGTGAGCAGTTCTTC. This translates into CSVLGLAGPRGEQFF.